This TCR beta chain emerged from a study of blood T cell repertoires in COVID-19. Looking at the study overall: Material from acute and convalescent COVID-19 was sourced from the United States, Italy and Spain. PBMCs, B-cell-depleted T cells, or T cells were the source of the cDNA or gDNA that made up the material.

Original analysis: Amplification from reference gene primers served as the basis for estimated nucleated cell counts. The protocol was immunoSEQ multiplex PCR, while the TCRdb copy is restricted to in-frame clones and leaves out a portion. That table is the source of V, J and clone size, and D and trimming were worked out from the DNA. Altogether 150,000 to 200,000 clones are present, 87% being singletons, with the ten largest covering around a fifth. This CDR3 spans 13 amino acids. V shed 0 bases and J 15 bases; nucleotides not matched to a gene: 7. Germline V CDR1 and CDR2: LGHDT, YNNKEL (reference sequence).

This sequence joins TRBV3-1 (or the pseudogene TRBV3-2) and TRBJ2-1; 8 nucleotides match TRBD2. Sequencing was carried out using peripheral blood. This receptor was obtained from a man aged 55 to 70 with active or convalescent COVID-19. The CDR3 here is CASSQDPGTRGFF. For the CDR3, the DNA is TGTGCCAGCAGCCAAGACCCCGGGACTAGGGGGTTCTTC.